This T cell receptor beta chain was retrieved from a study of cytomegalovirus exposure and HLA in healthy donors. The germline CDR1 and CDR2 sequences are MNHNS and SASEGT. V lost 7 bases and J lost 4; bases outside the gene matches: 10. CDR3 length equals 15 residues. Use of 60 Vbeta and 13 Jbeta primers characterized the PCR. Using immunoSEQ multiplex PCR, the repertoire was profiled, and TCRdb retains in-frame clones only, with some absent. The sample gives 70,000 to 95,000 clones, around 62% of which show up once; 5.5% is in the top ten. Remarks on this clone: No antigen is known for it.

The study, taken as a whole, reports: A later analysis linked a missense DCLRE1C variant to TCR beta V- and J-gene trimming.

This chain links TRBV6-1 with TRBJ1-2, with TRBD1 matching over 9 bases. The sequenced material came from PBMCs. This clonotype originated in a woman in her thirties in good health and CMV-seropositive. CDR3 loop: CASINAGTGLYGYTF. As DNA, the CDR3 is TGTGCCAGCATTAACGCCGGGACAGGGCTCTATGGCTACACCTTC.